The clone carrying this TCR beta chain turned up a few times. J lost 4 bases, V lost 5 bases, and 7 bases had no gene match. The germline gives CDR1 SGHTA, CDR2 FQGNSA. The length of the CDR3 is 16 residues. Assay: immunoSEQ multiplex PCR; the TCRdb copy retains only in-frame clones and omits some. Here the sample spans roughly 140,000 clones, 75% to 85% being singletons. This specimen belongs to a study of blood T cell repertoires in COVID-19. Study summary: Acute-phase and convalescent COVID-19 samples originated in the United States, Italy and Spain.

This sequence was found in a woman in her forties or fifties with acute or convalescent COVID-19. Specimen: peripheral blood. The genes are TRBV7-2 and TRBJ2-7, with 14 positions matching TRBD2. The CDR3 loop reads CASSQGLAGVGYEQYF. The CDR3 bases are TGTGCCAGCAGCCAGGGACTAGCGGGAGTGGGGTACGAGCAGTACTTC.